The 5 T cell receptor beta chains reported below all come from one sample, sequenced in a study of molecular identifiers for immune sequencing clone quantification. TCRdb itself ran the PCR reads through MiXCR, one entry per CDR3 protein. The data show about 640,000 distinct CDR3 sequences, with 15% to 20% seen just once and 0.7% to 1% held by the top ten. The sample was naive CD8+ T cells from blood, with Jurkat cell RNA spiked in. Subset: FACS-sorted CD8+CD4-CCR7+CD45RA+ naive T cells. The receptor set was obtained from a human donor in good health. Some libraries in this study had Jurkat cell RNA spiked in.

Of note for this clonotype: It may be a read error: a sequence one base away is much more abundant. This is likely a read error, given that the CDR3 carries no conserved phenylalanine or tryptophan at its end. V usage is TRBV12-3 or TRBV12-4 and J usage is TRBJ2-5, with TRBD1 matching over 9 bases. The CDR3 loop spans 14 amino acids. V was pared by 5 bases and J by 5 bases, with 6 bases of the junction left unmatched. The CDR3 spells CASSPRQGGETQYS. Written as DNA, the CDR3 is TGTGCCAGCAGTCCCCGACAGGGGGGGGAGACCCAGTACTCC.

Of note for this clonotype: This may arise from a read error, as a much more abundant clone is one base away. The chain is built from TRBV20-1 and TRBJ2-3; D is ambiguous. This CDR3 comprises 15 residues. Deletions cut 0 bases from V and 5 bases from J, with 15 bases between. Germline CDR1 and CDR2: DFQATT and SNEGSKA (reference sequence). The CDR3 here is CSARDARSRLDTQYF. CDR3 bases: TGCAGTGCTAGAGATGCCCGGAGCAGGCTAGATACGCAGTATTTT.

V gene TRBV16 combines with J gene TRBJ1-1; D call uncertain. The CDR3 spans 14 residues. Trimming took 0 bases from V and 4 from J, leaving 9 bases between them. Germline V gene data show CDR1 as KGHSY and CDR2 as FQNENV. In DNA form, the CDR3 reads TGTGCCAGCAGCCAATCCATGGGCGGCACTGAAGCTTTCTTT. Amino acid sequence: CASSQSMGGTEAFF. The whole variable domain, filled in from reference TRBV16 and TRBJ1-1, reads GEEVAQTPKHLVRGEGQKAKLYCAPIKGHSYVFWYQQVLKNEFKFLISFQNENVFDETGMPKERFSAKCLPNSPCSLEIQATKLEDSAVYFCASSQSMGGTEAFFGQGTRLTVV.

Notes on this clonotype: A read error is possible here, since a much larger clone lies one base away. This chain links TRBV6-1 with TRBJ1-2; D is unclear. The CDR3 covers 11 residues. Germline assignment: CDR1 MNHNS and CDR2 SASEGT. Trimming stripped 10 bases from V and 13 bases from J, with 19 bases between. The CDR3 coding sequence is TGTGCCACCACGGAACCCACGAGCTGCACCTTC. Amino acid sequence: CATTEPTSCTF.

This clonotype was counted only a few times. V gene TRBV10-3 combines with J gene TRBJ2-3; a possible D gene is TRBD1 (6 bases). CDR3 length: 15 amino acids. The V end was cut by 2 bases, the J end by 4 bases, with 13 bases between. Germline CDR1 is ENHRY and CDR2 is SYGVKD. CDR3 in DNA: TGTGCCATCAGTGAGCAGGGGCCGTGGCCAGATACGCAGTATTTT. Its protein is CAISEQGPWPDTQYF.